Below are 27 T cell receptor beta chains sequenced from a single sample in a study of early T cells in non-severe SARS-CoV-2 infection. TCRdb fed the 5' RACE reads into MiXCR, producing one record per CDR3 protein. The table has 36,000 or so distinct CDR3 sequences, around 4.5% seen once. Sample: whole blood. The receptor set was obtained from an adult who was a healthcare worker with PCR-confirmed SARS-CoV-2 infection or an uninfected control (not recorded which).

This clonotype was found many times. This chain links TRBV7-9 with TRBJ2-1, with TRBD2 matching over 10 bases. The germline V gene encodes CDR1 SEHNR and CDR2 FQNEAQ (reference sequence). The CDR3 runs to 18 residues. J lost 7 bases, V lost 5 bases, and 17 bases had no gene match. DNA of the CDR3: TGTGCCAGCAGCCCGGAGCGGGAGGGCCCGCCTAGTGGGAATGAGCAGTTCTTC. Its translation: CASSPEREGPPSGNEQFF.

This clonotype was found many times. The chain couples TRBV24-1 to TRBJ2-1; the match to TRBD1 covers 9 bases. Germline CDR1 reads KGHDR; CDR2 reads SFDVKD. Trimming removed 1 base from V and 0 bases from J; junction bases left unmatched: 6. This CDR3 spans 18 amino acids. The CDR3 protein is CATSDLAGQGSSYNEQFF. DNA for the CDR3: TGTGCCACCAGTGATTTAGCCGGACAGGGGAGCTCCTACAATGAGCAGTTCTTC.

This CDR3 reads CAWSQREVEQYF. DNA of the CDR3: TGTGCCTGGAGCCAGCGGGAGGTTGAGCAGTACTTC. The genes are TRBV30 and TRBJ2-7; the match to TRBD2 covers 9 bases. The CDR3 is 12 residues long. J gave up 7 bases and V 3 bases, and 4 bases lay outside the gene matches. Germline CDR1 reads GTSNPN; CDR2 reads SVGIG (reference sequence).

This clonotype has at least ten counts. V gene TRBV9 combines with J gene TRBJ1-2; no clear D. The V and J ends lost 6 bases and 1 base respectively, with 13 bases between them. Per the germline V gene, CDR1 is SGDLS and CDR2 is YYNGEE. This CDR3 is 14 amino acids long. Here the CDR3 DNA reads TGTGCCAGCACCCCCTTGCCGGGTAACTATGGCTACACCTTC. Translated, it gives CASTPLPGNYGYTF. Full variable domain (missing parts from reference TRBV9 and TRBJ1-2): DSGVTQTPKHLITATGQRVTLRCSPRSGDLSVYWYQQSLDQGLQFLIQYYNGEERAKGNILERFSAQQFPDLHSELNLSSLELGDSALYFCASTPLPGNYGYTFGSGTRLTVV.

This clonotype came up many times. This chain connects TRBV9 to TRBJ2-3; TRBD2 aligns across 10 bases. V was pared by 3 bases and J by 2 bases, with 3 bases of the junction left unmatched. CDR3 length equals 15 residues. Germline V lookup: CDR1 SGDLS, CDR2 YYNGEE. The CDR3 DNA is TGTGCCAGCAGCGGGACTAGCGGCCTCACAGATACGCAGTATTTT. The encoded protein is CASSGTSGLTDTQYF. The full variable domain, rest sourced from reference TRBV9 and TRBJ2-3, is DSGVTQTPKHLITATGQRVTLRCSPRSGDLSVYWYQQSLDQGLQFLIQYYNGEERAKGNILERFSAQQFPDLHSELNLSSLELGDSALYFCASSGTSGLTDTQYFGPGTRLTVL.

Ten or more counts support this clonotype. The chain links TRBV28 to TRBJ1-1, with D unresolved. Trimming left V 5 bases short and J 4 bases short, with 5 bases between. Germline V gives CDR1 MDHEN, CDR2 SYDVKM. The CDR3 covers 11 residues. The CDR3 protein is CASSLTTEAFF. The CDR3 coding sequence is TGTGCCAGCAGTCTGACCACTGAAGCTTTCTTT.

This clonotype was seen repeatedly, ten times or more. This chain uses TRBV3-1 with TRBJ1-6; no definite D call. Trimming left V 2 bases short and J 8 bases short, with 13 bases between. CDR1 LGHDT and CDR2 YNNKEL come from the germline V gene (reference sequence). The CDR3 sequence is 15 residues long. CDR3: CASSQFRTVDSPLHF. The CDR3 DNA is TGTGCCAGCAGCCAATTTCGGACGGTGGATTCACCCCTCCACTTT.

In this sample, this clonotype turned up many times. The chain combines TRBV18 with TRBJ1-1; D is unresolved. V dropped 3 bases and J dropped 1 base, with 18 bases sitting between them. CDR1 and CDR2 (germline): KGHSH, LQKENI. The CDR3 has 17 residues. CDR3 nucleotide sequence: TGTGCCAGCTCACCCGCCAGTGGGCTGGGTCGGAACACTGAAGCTTTCTTT. Translating it yields CASSPASGLGRNTEAFF. Combining the CDR3 with reference TRBV18 and TRBJ1-1 gives the whole variable domain NAGVMQNPRHLVRRRGQEARLRCSPMKGHSHVYWYRQLPEEGLKFMVYLQKENIIDESGMPKERFSAEFPKEGPSILRIQQVVRGDSAAYFCASSPASGLGRNTEAFFGQGTRLTVV.

This clonotype was seen at least ten times. The chain couples TRBV7-9 to TRBJ2-1; 7 positions match TRBD1. This CDR3 contains 16 residues. With V trimmed by 4 bases and J by 4 bases, 10 bases remained unmatched. From germline, CDR1 is SEHNR and CDR2 FQNEAQ (reference sequence). The CDR3 spells CASSYMVGGLYNEQFF. CDR3 nucleotides: TGTGCCAGCAGCTATATGGTAGGGGGCTTGTACAATGAGCAGTTCTTC.

Ten or more counts support this clonotype. This sequence joins TRBV10-2 and TRBJ2-7; 7 bases are shared with TRBD1. Germline V gives CDR1 WSHSY, CDR2 SAAADI. Trimming cost V 6 bases and J 3 bases; bases outside gene matches: 8. The CDR3 has 14 amino acids. The CDR3 region is CASSGTAGGYEQYF. The DNA for the CDR3 is TGCGCCAGCAGCGGGACAGCCGGAGGCTACGAGCAGTACTTC.

At least ten counts were recorded for this clonotype. The V gene is TRBV6-5, the J gene TRBJ2-3; a weak D match, TRBD1 (5 bases). The CDR3 length is 15 residues. V was clipped by 5 bases and J by 3 bases, with 15 bases between them. Looked up from germline, CDR1 is MNHEY and CDR2 is SVGAGI. This CDR3 is CASSQGGQGTDTQYF. The CDR3 DNA reads as TGTGCCAGCAGTCAGGGTGGGCAGGGAACAGATACGCAGTATTTT.

The sample holds many counts of this clonotype. V usage is TRBV18 and J usage is TRBJ1-5, with a possible D match to TRBD1 (6 bases). This CDR3 has 15 amino acids. Trimming removed 3 bases from V and 3 bases from J, with 12 bases in between. Germline lookup yields CDR1 KGHSH and CDR2 LQKENI. The CDR3 loop reads CASSPRDISNQPQHF. As DNA, the CDR3 is TGTGCCAGCTCACCCCGGGACATATCCAATCAGCCCCAGCATTTT. The whole variable domain, filled in from reference TRBV18 and TRBJ1-5, reads NAGVMQNPRHLVRRRGQEARLRCSPMKGHSHVYWYRQLPEEGLKFMVYLQKENIIDESGMPKERFSAEFPKEGPSILRIQQVVRGDSAAYFCASSPRDISNQPQHFGDGTRLSIL.

In this sample, this clonotype turned up many times. The V and J genes are TRBV29-1 and TRBJ2-7; 10 bases are a match to TRBD1. The germline gives CDR1 SQVTM, CDR2 ANQGSEA. This CDR3 is 13 amino acids long. J gave up 5 bases and V 4 bases, and 5 bases lay outside the gene matches. CDR3 amino acids: CSVGTGGVDEQYF. The CDR3 coding sequence is TGCAGCGTTGGGACAGGGGGTGTGGACGAGCAGTACTTC.

This clonotype has ten or more counts. V is TRBV5-6 and J is TRBJ2-2; D is uncertain. Germline assignment: CDR1 SGHDT and CDR2 YYEEEE. Between the trimmed V and J ends, which lost 4 bases and 1 base, there was a span of 8 bases. This CDR3 has 14 amino acids. The CDR3, as DNA: TGTGCCAGCAGCCCAAGCCTGAACACCGGGGAGCTGTTTTTT. Translated: CASSPSLNTGELFF. Based on the CDR3 plus reference TRBV5-6 and TRBJ2-2, the full variable domain is DAGVTQSPTHLIKTRGQQVTLRCSPKSGHDTVSWYQQALGQGPQFIFQYYEEEERQRGNFPDRFSGHQFPNYSSELNVNALLLGDSALYLCASSPSLNTGELFFGEGSRLTVL.

The sample holds many counts of this clonotype. This rearrangement joins TRBV28 to TRBJ1-6; the D is unclear. Germline CDR1 reads MDHEN; CDR2 reads SYDVKM. V gave up 3 bases and J gave up 7 bases, with 10 bases separating them. The CDR3 is 14 residues long. For the CDR3, the DNA is TGTGCCAGCAGTTTCGTCCAGGAGAATTCACCCCTCCACTTT. It specifies CASSFVQENSPLHF.

This clonotype was counted a single time. The J gene is TRBJ2-5, the V gene TRBV29-1; D possibly corresponds to TRBD2 (6 bases). V was trimmed by 7 bases and J by 2 bases, leaving 14 bases between them. The germline V gene has CDR1 SQVTM and CDR2 ANQGSEA. This CDR3 has 13 residues. The CDR3 loop is CSAGGVGQETQYF. The CDR3 bases are TGCAGCGCAGGCGGGGTTGGACAAGAGACCCAGTACTTC.

Comments on this clonotype: A read error is likely, as this CDR3 ends without the conserved phenylalanine or tryptophan. The CDR3 region has the DNA TGTGCCATCAGTGGGGCGGGGGCCTACGAGCAGTACTCC. Residues: CAISGAGAYEQYS. This chain uses TRBV10-3 with TRBJ2-7, with 7 bases identical to TRBD2. Germline V gene lookup returns CDR1 ENHRY and CDR2 SYGVKD. With 4 bases clipped from V and 2 bases from J, the junction kept 2 bases outside the gene matches. This CDR3 is 13 amino acids long.

This clonotype appeared many times. The V call is TRBV7-3, the J call TRBJ2-2; TRBD1 aligns across 9 bases. The V segment lost 5 bases and the J segment 4 bases; nucleotides outside the gene matches: 2. The CDR3 is made up of 14 amino acids. Germline loops: CDR1 SGHTA, CDR2 FQGTGA. Here the CDR3 reads CASSAQGATGELFF. In nucleotides, the CDR3 is TGTGCCAGCAGCGCACAGGGGGCCACCGGGGAGCTGTTTTTT.

The rearrangement links TRBV5-1 to TRBJ1-1; 9 nucleotides align to TRBD1. Looked up from germline, CDR1 is SGHRS and CDR2 is YFSETQ. This CDR3 region has 14 residues. V was clipped by 5 bases and J by 4 bases; unmatched bases: 6. CDR3 coding DNA: TGCGCCAGCAGGTGGGACAGGGTGACCACTGAAGCTTTCTTT. Encoded protein: CASRWDRVTTEAFF. Variable domain in full (rest from reference TRBV5-1 and TRBJ1-1): KAGVTQTPRYLIKTRGQQVTLSCSPISGHRSVSWYQQTPGQGLQFLFEYFSETQRNKGNFPGRFSGRQFSNSRSEMNVSTLELGDSALYLCASRWDRVTTEAFFGQGTRLTVV.

This clonotype came up many times. The chain joins TRBV12-3 or TRBV12-4 to TRBJ2-5, with 12 bases lining up with TRBD2. The V segment lost 5 bases and the J segment 7 bases; nucleotides outside the gene matches: 5. The CDR3 loop spans 14 amino acids. CDR3 protein: CASSTSGGKRTQYF. The CDR3 DNA is TGTGCCAGCAGTACTAGCGGGGGGAAACGGACCCAGTACTTC.

This clonotype was counted ten times or more. The chain has TRBV24-1 and TRBJ2-3, with D maybe TRBD2 (5 bases). Between the trimmed V and J ends, which lost 6 bases and 0 bases, there was a span of 18 bases. This CDR3 contains 17 residues. Germline lookup yields CDR1 KGHDR and CDR2 SFDVKD. The CDR3, as DNA: TGTGCCACCAGTCCCATTGGGAGAGGCCATAGCACAGATACGCAGTATTTT. It encodes CATSPIGRGHSTDTQYF.

This clonotype was recorded at least ten times. This chain links TRBV5-6 with TRBJ2-7; possible D gene TRBD1, 6 bases. Germline V gene data show CDR1 as SGHDT and CDR2 as YYEEEE. The CDR3 covers 14 residues. V gave up 5 bases and J gave up 3 bases, with 15 bases separating them. CDR3 region: CASSFYPRGYEQYF. The CDR3 DNA reads TGTGCCAGCAGTTTTTATCCCAGGGGCTACGAGCAGTACTTC.

This clonotype came up many times. V usage is TRBV12-2 and J usage is TRBJ2-1. TRBV12-2 is a pseudogene locus. There are 10 residues in the CDR3. The CDR3 sequence is CASRLARQFF. The CDR3 DNA reads as TGTGCAAGTCGCTTAGCTCGACAGTTCTTC.

This clonotype has a count of ten or more. This chain uses TRBV7-8 with TRBJ2-6; D not certain. The CDR3 spans 15 residues. The germline V gene encodes CDR1 SGHVS and CDR2 FQNEAQ. Trimming took 3 bases from V and 0 from J, leaving 6 bases between them. The CDR3 DNA follows: TGTGCCAGCAGCTTTGGGGACTCTGGGGCCAACGTCCTGACTTTC. Translating it yields CASSFGDSGANVLTF.

This clonotype was counted many times. The J gene is TRBJ1-2, the V gene TRBV29-1, with a weak D call TRBD1 (5 bases). Per germline, CDR1 SQVTM and CDR2 ANQGSEA. V lost 0 bases and J 4 bases, leaving 15 bases between the germline ends. This CDR3 is 15 amino acids long. Here the CDR3 reads CSVEEGRGSSYGYTF. The DNA of the CDR3 is TGCAGCGTTGAAGAAGGAAGGGGAAGTAGCTATGGCTACACCTTC.

This clonotype was seen many times. This chain links TRBV19 with TRBJ2-1; D gene ambiguous. Germline assignment: CDR1 LNHDA and CDR2 SQIVND (reference sequence). The CDR3 runs 13 residues. Between the trimmed V and J ends, which lost 10 bases and 0 bases, there was a span of 10 bases. Here the CDR3 DNA reads TGTGCCACCAAGGACCACTCCTACAATGAGCAGTTCTTC. Translating it yields CATKDHSYNEQFF.

The chain recombines TRBV5-5 with TRBJ2-2; possibly TRBD1 or TRBD2 for D (5 bases each). CDR1 SGHKS and CDR2 YYEKEE come from the germline V gene (reference sequence). The CDR3 is 15 amino acids. Trimming left V 4 bases short and J 1 base short, with 11 bases between. The CDR3, as DNA: TGTGCCAGCAGCCGGGACGGCATGAACACCGGGGAGCTGTTTTTT. Amino acid sequence: CASSRDGMNTGELFF.